This TCR beta chain was sequenced for a study of cytotoxic CD8 clonotypes in ibrutinib-treated CLL (dated by TCRdb to about 2021). Turning to the overall study: The cohort included more than 14 treatment-naive and eleven to twelve relapsed/refractory patients; about 18 were IGHV unmutated. Responses were partial in approximately 24 patients and complete in 2; after median 68 months follow-up, roughly 14 stayed in remission and approximately 12 progressed. The response samples were drawn at a median of 12 months into treatment, with a range of roughly 6 to 40 months. An average of around 260,000 productive templates and 94,082 productive rearrangements was obtained per sample. Longitudinal samples were obtainable from about 30% of the 86 participants in the trial. Cryopreserved peripheral blood mononuclear cells were obtained before treatment, at response, and at either sustained remission or disease progression.

The CDR3 runs 9 residues from the cysteine to the phenylalanine. Only the CDR3 DNA stays, 27 bases, in frame from base 1. Reading the germline V gene gives CDR1 SNHLY and CDR2 FYNNEI. Trimming takes 9 bases from V and 7 bases from J, and the germline ends sit 6 bases apart. General study outcomes and caveats: At baseline, clonality was higher than in age-matched healthy donors and showed a strong correlation with circulating CD8+ T-cell counts. Public clonotypes were rare and either contracted or stayed stable during treatment, and the rise in clonality at ibrutinib response reflected the expansion of private clonotypes. Sustained-remission and progressing patients did not have matched sampling times, and lymph node repertoires were not examined. At ibrutinib response clonality went up, during sustained remission it held steady, and at progression it dropped back toward baseline.

On a MiSeq, deep resolution sequencing aimed for a depth between 1 in 1 million and 1 in 200,000 T cells, with each clonotype covered around 10x on average. The immunoSEQ hsTCRB Kit was used to generate TCR beta libraries. On the study's bioinformatics: ImmunoSEQ Data Assistant and ImmunoSEQ Analyzer were used for data analysis, and V, D and J genes were assigned according to IMGT definitions. Clonality, which ranges from 0 to 1, was calculated by subtracting the normalized Shannon entropy of productive rearrangement frequencies from one. Only overrepresented clonotypes making up at least 0.05% of each patient's repertoire were included in the public clonotype analysis. Thirteen repertoires from age-matched healthy donors, obtained from immuneACCESS, served as clonality controls. TCRdb took over this immuneACCESS table, retaining in-frame rearrangements with V and J assigned. Such tables are incomplete; in checked studies, under half of the missing clones stem from an unresolved V gene, and the remainder is unexplained. The DNA gave D and trimming, while V, J and clone size come from that table. Recorded for this sample are fewer than 45,000 clones; approximately 51% of them occurred a single time. The ten largest clones take up around 18% of the sample.

For TCR beta library preparation, approximately 2 micrograms of genomic DNA were extracted from the cryopreserved PBMCs. Longitudinal blood samples from CLL patients on ibrutinib monotherapy underwent high-throughput TCR beta sequencing. The patients took part in an open-label, single-center phase 2 trial of ibrutinib monotherapy. Notes on this clone: The target of this receptor is not known. No base-level quality is on record; no much larger clone is a single base apart.

This chain is built from TRBV2 and TRBJ1-2; matching of 5 bases hints at TRBD1 as the D gene. The clonotype was recovered from a human donor with chronic lymphocytic leukemia. This specimen was PBMCs, taken before ibrutinib treatment. The CDR3 reads as follows: CASGGGYTF. The sequence in DNA is TGTGCCAGTGGGGGTGGCTACACCTTC.